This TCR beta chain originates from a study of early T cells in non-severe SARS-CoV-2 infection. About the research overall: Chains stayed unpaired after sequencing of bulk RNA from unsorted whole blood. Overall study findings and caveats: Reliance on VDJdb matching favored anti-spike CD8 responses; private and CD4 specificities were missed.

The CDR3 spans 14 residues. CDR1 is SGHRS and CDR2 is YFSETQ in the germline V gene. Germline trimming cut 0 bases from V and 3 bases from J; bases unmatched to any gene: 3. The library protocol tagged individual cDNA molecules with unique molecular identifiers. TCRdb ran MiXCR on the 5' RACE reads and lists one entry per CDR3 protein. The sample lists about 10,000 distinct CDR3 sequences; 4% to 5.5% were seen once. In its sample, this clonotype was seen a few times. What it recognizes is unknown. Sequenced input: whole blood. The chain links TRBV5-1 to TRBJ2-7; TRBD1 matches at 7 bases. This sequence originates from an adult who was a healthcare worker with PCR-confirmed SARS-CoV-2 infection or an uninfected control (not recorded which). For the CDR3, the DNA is TGCGCCAGCAGCTTGGAACAGGGGTTCTACGAGCAGTACTTC. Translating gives CASSLEQGFYEQYF.